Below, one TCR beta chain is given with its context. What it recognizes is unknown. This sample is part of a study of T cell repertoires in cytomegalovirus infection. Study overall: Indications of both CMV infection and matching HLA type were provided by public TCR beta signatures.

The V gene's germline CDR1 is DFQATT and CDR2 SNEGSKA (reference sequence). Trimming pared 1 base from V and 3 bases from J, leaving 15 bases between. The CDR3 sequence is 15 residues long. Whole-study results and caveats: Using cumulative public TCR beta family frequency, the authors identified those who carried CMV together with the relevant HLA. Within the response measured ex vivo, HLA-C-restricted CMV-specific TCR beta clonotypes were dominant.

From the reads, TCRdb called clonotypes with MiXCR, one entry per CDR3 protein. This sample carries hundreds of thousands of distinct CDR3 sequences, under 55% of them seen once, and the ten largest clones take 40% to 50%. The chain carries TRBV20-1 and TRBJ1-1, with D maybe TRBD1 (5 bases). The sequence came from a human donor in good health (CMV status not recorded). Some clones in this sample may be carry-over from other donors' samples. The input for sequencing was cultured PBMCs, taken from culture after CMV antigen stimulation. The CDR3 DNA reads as TGCAGTGCTAGAGCCCCTCCGGGGGTCCACACTGAAGCTTTCTTT. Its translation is CSARAPPGVHTEAFF.